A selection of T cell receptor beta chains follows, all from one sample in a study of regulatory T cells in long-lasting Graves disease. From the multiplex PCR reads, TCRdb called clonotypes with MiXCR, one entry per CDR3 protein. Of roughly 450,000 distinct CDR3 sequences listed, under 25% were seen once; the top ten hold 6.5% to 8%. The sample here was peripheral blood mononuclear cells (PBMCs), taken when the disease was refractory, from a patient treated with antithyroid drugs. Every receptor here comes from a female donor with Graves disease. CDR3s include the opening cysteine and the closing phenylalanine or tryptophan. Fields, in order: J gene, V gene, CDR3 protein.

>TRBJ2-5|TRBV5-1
CASSLLEETQYF
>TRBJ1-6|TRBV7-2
CASRAAGRASPLHF
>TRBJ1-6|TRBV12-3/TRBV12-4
CASSQNRDRSPLHF
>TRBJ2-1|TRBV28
CASSWADHDRPYNEQFF
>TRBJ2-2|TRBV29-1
CSARTGGTGELFF
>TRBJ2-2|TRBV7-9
CASIAGGTGELFF
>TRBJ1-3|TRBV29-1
CSVVGFLSGNTIYF
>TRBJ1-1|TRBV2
CASSGTFMAEAFF
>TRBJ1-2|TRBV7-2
CASSPDMTNYGYTF
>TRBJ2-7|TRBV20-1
CSAYSSGSSYEQYF
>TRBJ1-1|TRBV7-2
CASSLRSTEAFF
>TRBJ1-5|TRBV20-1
CSVNRGGPNQPQHF
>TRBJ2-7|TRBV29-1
CSVVASNEQYF
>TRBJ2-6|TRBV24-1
CATSAHNSGANVLTF
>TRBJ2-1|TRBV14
CASSQGTAAEQFF
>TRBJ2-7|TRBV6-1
CASSERDTNPSYYEQYF
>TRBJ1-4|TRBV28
CASTTKTGFPLNEKLFF
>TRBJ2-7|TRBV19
CASIGTGYEQYF
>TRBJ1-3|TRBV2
CASRDSLSGNTMYF
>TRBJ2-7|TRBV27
CASSPRGQGVGEQYF
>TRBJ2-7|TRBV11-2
CASSLGTGVHYEQYF
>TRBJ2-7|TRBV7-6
CASSRRASGPSSYEQYF
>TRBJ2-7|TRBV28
CASSSVYEQYF
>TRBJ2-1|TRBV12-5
CASGLVVAGVDEQFF
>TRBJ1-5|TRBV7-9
CASSLSSGLEQPQHF
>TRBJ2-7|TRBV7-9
CASSITGGVYEQYF
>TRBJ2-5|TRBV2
CASTDRGHSKTQYF
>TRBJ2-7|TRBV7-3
CASSLILAGGPGEQYF
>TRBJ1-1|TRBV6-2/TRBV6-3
CASRRLGSHRGSTEAFF
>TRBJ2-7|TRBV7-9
CASSPSVTPSTHEQYF
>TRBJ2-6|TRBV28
CASSQVGPPLSGANVLTF
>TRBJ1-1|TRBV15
CATSRDRWNTEAFF
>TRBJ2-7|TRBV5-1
CASHPGQWAIYEQYF
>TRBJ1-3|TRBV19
CASRPAFSQESSGNTIYF
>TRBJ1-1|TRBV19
CASSFLGTLKNTEAFF
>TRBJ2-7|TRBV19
CASSPDRDFYEQYF
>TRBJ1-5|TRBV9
CASSVGPTDNQPQHF